A selection of T cell receptor beta chains follows, all from one sample in a study of lymphopenia after photon versus proton radiotherapy. Clones were read by immunoSEQ multiplex PCR, and TCRdb kept only the in-frame ones, dropping some. The table includes roughly 150,000 clones, 75% to 90% detected once. The sequences come from peripheral blood, collected from a patient treated with photon-based radiotherapy. All receptors come from a man aged 50-60 years with gastric cancer. CDR3s include the opening cysteine and the closing phenylalanine or tryptophan. The D gene is left open where the match is weak. Expanded clones are given a class, and other clones once, few, many or no size at all.

v_call,j_call,clone_size,d_call,cdr3_aa,cdr3_nt
TRBV30,TRBJ2-2,NA,TRBD2,CAWRAESGRAGELFF,TGTGCCTGGAGAGCGGAAAGCGGGAGGGCCGGGGAGCTGTTTTTT
TRBV28,TRBJ2-7,NA,TRBD2,CASSFPGGAYEQYF,TGTGCCAGCAGTTTCCCGGGAGGTGCCTACGAGCAGTACTTC
TRBV29-1,TRBJ2-5,NA,NA,CSVERQGGRETQYF,TGCAGCGTTGAAAGACAGGGAGGGAGGGAGACCCAGTACTTC
TRBV25-1,TRBJ1-4,NA,NA,CASSEYTGEKLFF,TGTGCCAGCAGTGAATATACGGGTGAAAAACTGTTTTTT
TRBV27,TRBJ2-7,few,TRBD2,CASSSPGGTSYEQYF,TGTGCCAGCAGTTCCCCGGGAGGGACCTCCTACGAGCAGTACTTC
TRBV10-2,TRBJ1-5,few,TRBD1,CASRVDRSNQPQHF,TGCGCCAGCAGGGTGGACAGGAGCAATCAGCCCCAGCATTTT
TRBV18,TRBJ2-1,NA,NA,CASSPAQGPAIF,TGTGCCAGCTCACCAGCTCAGGGTCCGGCAATCTTC
TRBV7-2,TRBJ2-7,NA,NA,CASSSGTSAYEQYF,TGTGCCAGCAGCTCCGGGACCAGCGCCTACGAGCAGTACTTC
TRBV2,TRBJ2-7,once,TRBD1,CASSTWDSSEQYF,TGTGCCAGCAGCACGTGGGACAGTAGCGAGCAGTACTTC
TRBV7-9,TRBJ2-1,NA,NA,CASSPQSSYNEQFF,TGTGCCAGCAGCCCTCAGAGCTCCTACAATGAGCAGTTCTTC
TRBV30,TRBJ1-6,NA,NA,CAWDDSSPLHF,TGTGCCTGGGATGATAGCTCACCCCTCCACTTT
TRBV5-4,TRBJ1-1,NA,TRBD1,CASSFGGQGDTEAFF,TGTGCCAGCAGCTTTGGGGGACAGGGAGACACTGAAGCTTTCTTT
TRBV7-2,TRBJ2-7,NA,NA,CASSLRGAAYEQYF,TGTGCCAGCAGCTTACGAGGGGCGGCCTACGAGCAGTACTTC
TRBV7-6,TRBJ2-3,few,NA,CASSLALGVPDTQYF,TGTGCCAGCAGCTTAGCTTTGGGGGTCCCAGATACGCAGTATTTT
TRBV28,TRBJ2-1,once,TRBD2,CASSSGGTSAYNEQFF,TGTGCCAGCAGTTCCGGCGGGACTAGCGCCTACAATGAGCAGTTCTTC
TRBV2,TRBJ2-6,NA,NA,CASSVYGSLSGANVLTF,TGTGCCAGCAGTGTCTACGGCTCCCTCTCTGGGGCCAACGTCCTGACTTTC
TRBV28,TRBJ2-7,NA,TRBD2,CASSPNNRGGLAGLSYEQYF,TGTGCCAGCAGCCCGAACAACAGGGGAGGACTAGCGGGGCTCTCCTACGAGCAGTACTTC
TRBV19,TRBJ2-7,NA,TRBD1,CASSITGDSYEQYF,TGTGCCAGTAGTATTACAGGGGACTCCTACGAGCAGTACTTC
TRBV28,TRBJ2-7,NA,TRBD1,CASSPGQLGTYEQYF,TGTGCCAGCAGCCCGGGACAGTTGGGAACCTACGAGCAGTACTTC
TRBV5-6,TRBJ1-6,NA,NA,CASSLRGVESPLHF,TGTGCCAGCAGCTTGAGAGGGGTCGAATCACCCCTCCACTTT
TRBV6-1,TRBJ2-1,NA,NA,CASSEDPLPVQFF,TGTGCCAGCAGTGAAGACCCCCTTCCAGTGCAGTTCTTC
TRBV7-2,TRBJ1-4,once,TRBD1,CASSSDGTATNEKLFF,TGTGCCAGCAGCTCGGACGGGACAGCAACTAATGAAAAACTGTTTTTT
TRBV7-9,TRBJ1-2,NA,NA,CASSFLQVNYGYTF,TGTGCCAGCAGCTTTTTACAAGTTAACTATGGCTACACCTTC
TRBV6-1,TRBJ2-3,NA,NA,CASSEEQGGGPDTQYF,TGTGCCAGCAGTGAAGAGCAGGGAGGAGGTCCAGATACGCAGTATTTT
TRBV15,TRBJ2-1,NA,TRBD2,CATSRATTGTSGRHEQFF,TGTGCCACCAGCAGGGCAACCACCGGGACTAGCGGGAGGCATGAGCAGTTCTTC
TRBV5-1,TRBJ2-3,NA,TRBD2,CASSFSGSLTDTQYF,TGCGCCAGCAGCTTTAGCGGGAGCCTCACAGATACGCAGTATTTT
TRBV6-1,TRBJ1-2,NA,TRBD1,CASMPTTGANYGYTF,TGTGCCAGCATGCCTACGACAGGGGCAAACTATGGCTACACCTTC
TRBV30,TRBJ1-5,NA,NA,CAWSVQGDQPQHF,TGTGCCTGGAGTGTACAGGGTGATCAGCCCCAGCATTTT
TRBV7-9,TRBJ1-2,NA,NA,CASSRQADGYTF,TGTGCCAGCAGCCGACAGGCGGATGGCTACACCTTC
TRBV5-3,TRBJ1-1,NA,TRBD1,CARSYRDRGGWNTEAFF,TGTGCCAGAAGCTACCGGGACAGGGGAGGGTGGAACACTGAAGCTTTCTTT
TRBV12-5,TRBJ2-4,NA,TRBD2,CASGLGTSGRVPKNIQYF,TGTGCTAGTGGTTTGGGGACTAGCGGGAGGGTACCCAAAAACATTCAGTACTTC
TRBV5-1,TRBJ1-5,NA,TRBD1,CASSQGQENQPQHF,TGCGCCAGCAGCCAGGGACAGGAGAATCAGCCCCAGCATTTT
TRBV6-1,TRBJ2-3,NA,TRBD2,CASSDLAGGRTDTQYF,TGTGCCAGCAGTGATCTGGCGGGGGGCAGGACAGATACGCAGTATTTT
TRBV5-6,TRBJ1-1,few,TRBD1,CASSFGWVDRGLMNTEAFF,TGTGCCAGCAGCTTTGGTTGGGTTGACAGGGGGCTCATGAACACTGAAGCTTTCTTT
TRBV7-3,TRBJ1-5,few,NA,CASSLVGGGQPQHF,TGTGCCAGCAGCTTGGTAGGGGGAGGACAGCCCCAGCATTTT
TRBV25-1,TRBJ2-3,NA,TRBD2,CASSEGLAGITDTQYF,TGTGCCAGCAGTGAGGGACTAGCGGGTATCACAGATACGCAGTATTTT
TRBV5-6,TRBJ2-7,NA,TRBD2,CASSSRPGLANEQYF,TGTGCCAGCAGCTCCCGCCCCGGACTAGCGAACGAGCAGTACTTC
TRBV2,TRBJ2-3,NA,NA,CASSGSWRLTTDTQYF,TGTGCCAGCAGTGGTTCTTGGAGGCTCACCACAGATACGCAGTATTTT
TRBV29-1,TRBJ2-3,NA,NA,CSVGEMTGGDTQYF,TGCAGCGTTGGAGAGATGACAGGCGGGGATACGCAGTATTTT
TRBV25-1,TRBJ1-4,NA,NA,CASAPHPATNEKLFF,TGTGCCAGCGCTCCCCATCCTGCAACTAATGAAAAACTGTTTTTT
TRBV30,TRBJ2-2,NA,TRBD1,CARHSGTGAGELFF,TGTGCTCGCCATTCCGGGACAGGGGCCGGGGAGCTGTTTTTT
TRBV6-5,TRBJ1-2,NA,NA,CASSPPGVKGYTF,TGTGCCAGCAGTCCCCCGGGGGTAAAAGGCTACACCTTC
TRBV28,TRBJ2-7,NA,TRBD1,CASIPGGSYEQYF,TGTGCCAGCATCCCAGGGGGCTCCTACGAGCAGTACTTC
TRBV18,TRBJ1-5,NA,NA,CASSPRDISNQPQHF,TGTGCCAGCTCACCACGTGACATTAGCAATCAGCCCCAGCATTTT
TRBV7-2,TRBJ1-5,NA,NA,CASSLMGHRALYSNQPQHF,TGTGCCAGCAGCCTGATGGGACACCGAGCCCTATATAGCAATCAGCCCCAGCATTTT
TRBV6-1,TRBJ1-2,NA,NA,CASSTGSYYGYTF,TGTGCCAGCAGTACAGGGAGCTACTATGGCTACACCTTC
TRBV10-3,TRBJ1-5,NA,NA,CAISEGEPGQPQHF,TGTGCCATCAGTGAAGGGGAGCCGGGGCAGCCCCAGCATTTT
TRBV5-1,TRBJ2-7,NA,NA,CASSIAESRGAYEQYF,TGCGCCAGCAGTATAGCGGAATCAAGGGGGGCCTACGAGCAGTACTTC
TRBV7-9,TRBJ2-7,once,NA,CASSLSPPFEQYF,TGTGCCAGCAGCCTCTCTCCCCCCTTTGAGCAGTACTTC
TRBV5-4,TRBJ1-2,NA,NA,CASSKEQQGIYTF,TGTGCCAGCAGCAAAGAGCAACAGGGAATCTACACCTTC
TRBV30,TRBJ1-5,NA,NA,CAWTKGDYSNQPQHF,TGTGCCTGGACAAAAGGAGATTATAGCAATCAGCCCCAGCATTTT
TRBV29-1,TRBJ2-5,NA,NA,CSVDGQFEKTQYF,TGCAGCGTTGATGGACAGTTTGAGAAGACCCAGTACTTC
TRBV7-2,TRBJ1-1,NA,NA,CASSLVGLNTEAFF,TGTGCCAGCAGCTTAGTGGGCTTGAACACTGAAGCTTTCTTT
TRBV28,TRBJ2-1,once,NA,CASSLGFRRSSYNEQFF,TGTGCCAGCAGCTTAGGGTTCCGGCGGAGCTCCTACAATGAGCAGTTCTTC
TRBV6-5,TRBJ2-7,NA,TRBD2,CASKSSGSYEQYF,TGTGCCAGCAAATCTAGCGGCTCCTACGAGCAGTACTTC
TRBV7-9,TRBJ2-7,NA,NA,CASSISGRSYEQYF,TGCGCCAGCAGCATCTCGGGACGGAGCTACGAGCAGTACTTC
TRBV5-8,TRBJ2-7,NA,TRBD2,CASSSLDTAPLAGAHEQYF,TGTGCCAGCAGTTCCCTGGACACCGCGCCGCTAGCGGGAGCGCACGAGCAGTACTTC
TRBV19,TRBJ2-2,once,TRBD2,CASTLGLAVSAGELFF,TGTGCCAGTACCCTGGGACTAGCGGTTTCGGCCGGGGAGCTGTTTTTT
TRBV28,TRBJ2-5,NA,NA,CASYRGSTRETQYF,TGTGCCAGCTATAGGGGGAGTACAAGGGAGACCCAGTACTTC
TRBV6-5,TRBJ2-5,NA,NA,CASSYGGADQETQYF,TGTGCCAGCAGTTACGGAGGAGCGGACCAAGAGACCCAGTACTTC